These T cell receptor beta chains were read from a single sample in a study of T cells in Graves' hyperthyroidism and ophthalmopathy. TCRdb reprocessed the multiplex PCR reads via MiXCR and lists one record per CDR3 protein. The data show around 350,000 distinct CDR3 sequences, under 15% seen once. The source material was blood. The receptors originated from a woman younger than 30 with Graves' hyperthyroidism. The CDR3 runs from the conserved cysteine through the conserved F or W. The order of the fields is clone size, V gene, D gene, J gene, CDR3 DNA, CDR3 protein. The D gene is left open where the match is weak. Clone size is shown for a subset of rows, as once, few, many or a class of expanded clone.

few,TRBV28,-,TRBJ1-2,TGTGCCAGCGAGGGGACAAATGGCTACACCTTC,CASEGTNGYTF
-,TRBV3-1,-,TRBJ1-1,TGTGCCAGCAGCCAGATTACAGGGAGCACTGAAGCTTTCTTT,CASSQITGSTEAFF
-,TRBV6-5,-,TRBJ1-5,TGTGCCAGCAGTTCCCCGTCGGCCCAGCATTTT,CASSSPSAQHF
few,TRBV2,TRBD2,TRBJ2-3,TGTGCCAGCAGTGAAAGGGCGGGGAGGGGTACGCAGTATTTT,CASSERAGRGTQYF
many,TRBV27,TRBD2,TRBJ2-2,TGTGCCAGCAGTGCGGGGCCCCCGGGACTAGCGGGAGATACCGGGGAGCTGTTTTTT,CASSAGPPGLAGDTGELFF
few,TRBV10-3,TRBD1,TRBJ1-4,TGTGCCATCAGCCAGACAGGGGTATACGAAAAACTGTTTTTT,CAISQTGVYEKLFF
many,TRBV28,-,TRBJ1-1,TGTGCCAGCAGTCCGTCAGGGGCTGGGGACACTGAAGCTTTCTTT,CASSPSGAGDTEAFF
many,TRBV12-3/TRBV12-4,-,TRBJ1-2,TGTGCCAGCAGTTTTGGGCAGGTTGTAGATGGCTACACCTTC,CASSFGQVVDGYTF
many,TRBV28,TRBD2,TRBJ2-7,TGTGCCAGCAGTTTTGGGGGGGTGTCGGCCTACGAGCAGTACTTC,CASSFGGVSAYEQYF
many,TRBV2,TRBD1,TRBJ2-5,TGTGCCAGCAGTGGACAGGGGGACGCGGAGACCCAGTACTTC,CASSGQGDAETQYF
many,TRBV14,-,TRBJ1-6,TGTGCCAGCAGCCAAGATGGATACTCACCCCTCCACTTT,CASSQDGYSPLHF
few,TRBV12-3/TRBV12-4,-,TRBJ2-3,TGTGCCAGCTCCCAACCGGGCCCGAGGGCAGATACGCAGTATTTT,CASSQPGPRADTQYF
few,TRBV25-1,-,TRBJ1-5,TGTGCCAGCAGTGAATTGGGCAATCAGCCCCAGCATTTT,CASSELGNQPQHF
many,TRBV9,-,TRBJ1-4,TGTGCCAGCAGCGCGTACAGGTCGAATGAAAAACTGTTTTTT,CASSAYRSNEKLFF
few,TRBV20-1,TRBD1,TRBJ2-2,TGCAGTGCTAGGGACACCGGGACAGGGGACACCGGGGAGCTGTTTTTT,CSARDTGTGDTGELFF
many,TRBV18,-,TRBJ2-3,TGTGCCAGCTCAGACCAGGAGACTTACACAGATACGCAGTATTTT,CASSDQETYTDTQYF
few,TRBV9,-,TRBJ1-1,TGTGCCAGCAGCCCCTCGGGGAGCACGAACACTGAAGCTTTCTTT,CASSPSGSTNTEAFF
-,TRBV5-8,TRBD2,TRBJ2-3,TGTGCCAGCAGCTTGGTGGGACTAGGGATGGCAGATACGCAGTATTTT,CASSLVGLGMADTQYF
few,TRBV9,-,TRBJ2-7,TGTGCCAGCAGCGCAATCGGGGCGGGCGAGCAGTACTTC,CASSAIGAGEQYF
few,TRBV29-1,-,TRBJ2-5,TGCAGCGCTCTAGAAGAGACCCAGTACTTC,CSALEETQYF
-,TRBV5-1,-,TRBJ1-4,TGCGCCAGCAGCTTGACAGGGTCGAAAACTAATGAAAAACTGTTTTTT,CASSLTGSKTNEKLFF
-,TRBV6-1,TRBD2,TRBJ2-1,TGTGCCAGCAGTATAGCGGGAACATACAATGAGCAGTTCTTC,CASSIAGTYNEQFF
few,TRBV7-3,-,TRBJ1-1,TGTGCCAGCAGCTCTACAATGAACACTGAAGCTTTCTTT,CASSSTMNTEAFF
few,TRBV29-1,TRBD2,TRBJ2-1,TGCAGCGTTGTCGGTCCGTGGACTAGCGGTACGCATGAGCAGTTCTTC,CSVVGPWTSGTHEQFF
many,TRBV28,-,TRBJ2-1,TGTGCCAGCAGTTTGATATCAAGCGGCAATGAGCAGTTCTTC,CASSLISSGNEQFF
many,TRBV7-9,-,TRBJ2-7,TGTGCCAGCAGTCGCGGAACCTGGAGGACAGTATACTCCTACGAGCAGTACTTC,CASSRGTWRTVYSYEQYF
many,TRBV10-3,-,TRBJ1-1,TGTGCCATCATGTCAGGCTTGAACACTGAAGCTTTCTTT,CAIMSGLNTEAFF
many,TRBV12-3/TRBV12-4,TRBD1,TRBJ2-7,TGTGCCAGCAGTCCAATCGGACAGGGCTACGAGCAGTACTTC,CASSPIGQGYEQYF
many,TRBV3-1,TRBD2,TRBJ2-1,TGTGCCAGCAGCCGGGGACTAGCGGGAGAAGTGAATGAGCAGTTCTTC,CASSRGLAGEVNEQFF
few,TRBV4-1,TRBD1,TRBJ2-7,TGCGCCAGCAGCCAACCAGGACAGGCATACGAGCAGTACTTC,CASSQPGQAYEQYF
many,TRBV15,-,TRBJ2-3,TGTGCCACCAGCAGAGATCGGCAGCGGGCGCTCACAGATACGCAGTATTTT,CATSRDRQRALTDTQYF
-,TRBV19,TRBD1,TRBJ1-5,TGTGCCTCCCGGAGCCCCGGACAGGGGGCTTGGCAGCCCCAGCATTTT,CASRSPGQGAWQPQHF
many,TRBV7-3,TRBD1,TRBJ2-7,TGTGCCAGCAGCTTACTGCCGCCGGGACAGGGAACTCCGAAAACGTACGAGCAGTACTTC,CASSLLPPGQGTPKTYEQYF
-,TRBV20-1,-,TRBJ1-4,TGCAGTGCTAGCCAGGAGAATGAAAAACTGTTTTTT,CSASQENEKLFF
few,TRBV7-9,TRBD1,TRBJ1-1,TGTGCCAGCAGCTCACAGGGGGCCTTCACTGAAGCTTTCTTT,CASSSQGAFTEAFF
many,TRBV7-2,-,TRBJ1-5,TGTGCCAGCAGCTTCGGACAGCCTAATCAGCCCCAGCATTTT,CASSFGQPNQPQHF
few,TRBV24-1,-,TRBJ2-3,TGTGCCACCAGTGATTTTAAGGCTAGCGAGACAGATACGCAGTATTTT,CATSDFKASETDTQYF
few,TRBV20-1,-,TRBJ2-6,TGCAGTGCTAAAGGGGCCGGGGCCAACGTCCTGACTTTC,CSAKGAGANVLTF
many,TRBV19,TRBD1,TRBJ2-7,TGTGCCAGTAGTTGGTCGACAGGGAAGTCCTACGAGCAGTACTTC,CASSWSTGKSYEQYF
many,TRBV7-6,-,TRBJ2-3,TGTGCCAGCAGCTTAGCGCTACAGGGCGGGGGAGATACGCAGTATTTT,CASSLALQGGGDTQYF
-,TRBV28,-,TRBJ2-7,TGTGCCAGCAGTTCCTACGGAGACAGGCTGCAGTACTTC,CASSSYGDRLQYF